These 27 T cell receptor beta chains were all obtained from the same sample, sequenced in a study of T cells in Graves' hyperthyroidism and ophthalmopathy. Regions amplified from RNA transcripts were the TCR beta CDR3 regions. HTBI primers were employed in a first-round RT-PCR of the TCR CDR3. TCRdb analysed the multiplex PCR reads with MiXCR anew, one entry per CDR3 protein. The sample records 300,000 to 350,000 distinct CDR3 sequences, around 23% being singletons. Sample: blood. The receptors stem from a woman between 50 and 59 years old with Graves' hyperthyroidism.

This clonotype occurred many times. The chain employs TRBV5-6 and TRBJ1-2; D gene uncertain. V gave up 0 bases and J gave up 8 bases, with 14 bases separating them. Germline assignment: CDR1 SGHDT and CDR2 YYEEEE. The CDR3 runs 14 residues. CDR3 region: CASSLATGSGGYTF. The CDR3 DNA follows: TGTGCCAGCAGCTTGGCGACTGGGAGTGGAGGCTACACCTTC.

This chain links TRBV5-6 with TRBJ2-6; D is unclear. Germline V gives CDR1 SGHDT, CDR2 YYEEEE. The CDR3 is 17 amino acids. V shed 7 bases and J shed 0 bases, with 17 bases lying between them. The chain's CDR3 is CASRPYRILSGANVLTF. In DNA form, the CDR3 reads TGTGCCAGCCGGCCGTACAGAATTCTCTCTGGGGCCAACGTCCTGACTTTC.

V gene TRBV15 combines with J gene TRBJ1-1; D remains ambiguous. Trimming took off 0 bases at V and 2 bases at J, with 10 bases between the two ends. CDR1 and CDR2 from the germline V gene are LNHNV and YYDKDF (reference sequence). This CDR3 comprises 15 residues. The CDR3 region is CATSRDYSFNTEAFF. CDR3 coding DNA: TGTGCCACCAGCAGAGATTACAGTTTTAACACTGAAGCTTTCTTT.

The chain has TRBV2 and TRBJ2-3; D is ambiguous. The CDR3 extends over 11 amino acids. The germline gives CDR1 SNHLY, CDR2 FYNNEI. Trimming removed 6 bases at V and 10 bases at J, with 11 bases between. Written as DNA, the CDR3 is TGTGCCAGCAGCTCCGACCGGGCGCAGTATTTT. It specifies CASSSDRAQYF. The full variable domain, completed using reference TRBV2 and TRBJ2-3, is EPEVTQTPSHQVTQMGQEVILRCVPISNHLYFYWYRQILGQKVEFLVSFYNNEISEKSEIFDDQFSVERPDGSNFTLKIRSTKLEDSAMYFCASSSDRAQYFGPGTRLTVL.

The chain couples TRBV5-1 to TRBJ2-2, with D possibly TRBD2 on 6 matching bases. The germline V gene encodes CDR1 SGHRS and CDR2 YFSETQ. The V gene lost 5 bases and the J gene lost 1 base, with 12 bases spanning the gap. This CDR3 contains 15 residues. CDR3 in DNA: TGCGCCAGCAGAGGCGGGGTTAGGAACACCGGGGAGCTGTTTTTT. Amino acids: CASRGGVRNTGELFF.

The sample holds many counts of this clonotype. The V and J genes are TRBV6-2 or TRBV6-3 and TRBJ2-2; 7 bases agree with TRBD2. The germline CDR1 and CDR2 sequences are MNHEY and SVGEGT. This CDR3 has 14 residues. Trimming took 2 bases from V and 7 from J; bases not matched to a gene: 4. CDR3 loop: CASSYGEGVGELFF. CDR3 nucleotides: TGTGCCAGCAGTTACGGGGAGGGAGTCGGGGAGCTGTTTTTT.

This clonotype has only a few counts. The chain combines TRBV19 with TRBJ1-1; weak D call: TRBD1 (6 bases). V was pared by 3 bases and J by 0 bases, with 17 bases between. The germline CDR1 and CDR2 sequences are LNHDA and SQIVND (reference sequence). CDR3 length: 17 amino acids. In nucleotides, the CDR3 is TGTGCCAGTAGTATCTTATTCAGGGGACGAATGAACACTGAAGCTTTCTTT. It is translated as CASSILFRGRMNTEAFF.

In its sample, this clonotype was seen many times. In this CDR3 the conserved last residue, phenylalanine or tryptophan, is missing, so a read error is likely. The genes are TRBV12-3 or TRBV12-4 and TRBJ1-1; a possible D gene is TRBD1 (5 bases). The germline V and J ends were trimmed by 8 bases and 0 bases, with 16 bases remaining between them. This CDR3 is 15 amino acids long. CDR3 loop: CASGPQRGLNTEAFS. CDR3 DNA sequence: TGTGCCAGCGGACCCCAAAGGGGCTTGAACACTGAAGCTTTCTCT.

This sequence joins TRBV7-3 and TRBJ2-1, with TRBD2 identical over 7 bases. There are 18 residues in the CDR3. With 2 bases clipped from V and 4 bases from J, the junction kept 14 bases outside the gene matches. Germline V lookup: CDR1 SGHTA, CDR2 FQGTGA. The CDR3 reads CASSLYATSRAGYNEQFF. The CDR3 coding sequence is TGTGCCAGCAGCTTATACGCGACTAGCAGAGCTGGTTACAATGAGCAGTTCTTC.

The chain recombines TRBV5-8 with TRBJ1-5; D gene unclear. Trimming cost V 0 bases and J 3 bases, with 7 bases left between them. Germline CDR1 SGHTS, CDR2 YDEGEE. The CDR3 consists of 14 residues. The DNA for the CDR3 is TGTGCCAGCAGCTTGGGACAATACAATCAGCCCCAGCATTTT. Its translation: CASSLGQYNQPQHF.

In this sample, this clonotype turned up a few times. One junction end disagrees with the germline gene, perhaps due to a read error. CDR3: CASSLDSQGYNEQSF. In DNA form, the CDR3 reads TGCGCCAGCAGCTTGGACTCGCAGGGCTACAATGAGCAGTCCTTC. This chain links TRBV5-1 with TRBJ2-1, with a weak D call TRBD1 (5 bases). The CDR3 consists of 15 residues. Germline V gives CDR1 SGHRS, CDR2 YFSETQ.

A few counts support this clonotype. V and J are TRBV27 and TRBJ1-6, with 7 bases aligning to TRBD1. Germline V gene lookup returns CDR1 MNHEY and CDR2 SMNVEV (reference sequence). With 6 bases clipped from V and 7 bases from J, the junction kept 9 bases outside the gene matches. The CDR3 has 15 residues. Written as DNA, the CDR3 is TGTGCCAGCAGGCCCCGGGACAGTGGGAATTCACCCCTCCACTTT. Translation gives CASRPRDSGNSPLHF.

This clonotype was recorded a few times. J is TRBJ1-1 and V is TRBV12-3 or TRBV12-4, with no clear D. Trimming took off 0 bases at V and 2 bases at J, with 16 bases between the two ends. This CDR3 comprises 17 residues. CDR3 nucleotide sequence: TGTGCCAGCAGTTTAGCTGGCCGACGGTCCGGAAACACTGAAGCTTTCTTT. It codes for CASSLAGRRSGNTEAFF.

This clonotype has only a few counts. In DNA, the CDR3 is TGTGCCATCAAGCCGGGACTAGCTCTCCTGGAGGATACGCAGTATTTT. It specifies CAIKPGLALLEDTQYF. This chain uses TRBV10-3 with TRBJ2-3; 9 bases align to TRBD2. Germline lookup yields CDR1 ENHRY and CDR2 SYGVKD. Losses at the gene ends were 7 bases for V and 6 bases for J; bases not matched to a gene: 14. The CDR3 covers 16 residues.

This chain joins TRBV20-1 and TRBJ2-5; possible D gene TRBD2, 5 bases. The germline V and J ends were trimmed by 6 bases and 5 bases, with 19 bases remaining between them. The CDR3 runs to 14 residues. Germline V CDR1 and CDR2: DFQATT, SNEGSKA (reference sequence). In nucleotides, the CDR3 is TGCAGTGCGTGCCGACGTCCCTGGGAGGAGACCCAGTACTTC. Its protein is CSACRRPWEETQYF.

Only a few counts were recorded for this clonotype. The chain links TRBV20-1 to TRBJ2-7; 14 bases match TRBD2. The length of the CDR3 is 16 residues. J was trimmed by 6 bases and V by 4 bases; bases with no gene match: 11. CDR1 and CDR2 from the germline V gene are DFQATT and SNEGSKA (reference sequence). CDR3 bases: TGCAGTGCTACTAAAGGACTAGCGGGGGGAAACGGCGAGCAGTACTTC. Amino acids: CSATKGLAGGNGEQYF.

At least ten counts were recorded for this clonotype. This chain uses TRBV20-1 with TRBJ1-5; unclear D gene. CDR1 and CDR2 (germline): DFQATT, SNEGSKA (reference sequence). With 0 bases removed from V and 1 base from J, the gap between germline ends came to 13 bases. The CDR3 runs to 16 residues. The CDR3 here is CSARDLGQLSNQPQHF. CDR3 nucleotide sequence: TGCAGTGCTAGAGATCTTGGCCAGTTAAGCAATCAGCCCCAGCATTTT.

The chain couples TRBV2 to TRBJ2-2; TRBD1 agrees at 8 bases. CDR3 length: 15 amino acids. Germline trimming cut 5 bases from V and 5 bases from J; bases unmatched to any gene: 7. Germline lookup yields CDR1 SNHLY and CDR2 FYNNEI. Here the CDR3 reads CASSRTGFGTGELFF. In DNA form, the CDR3 reads TGTGCCAGCAGTCGGACAGGGTTCGGTACCGGGGAGCTGTTTTTT.

The chain joins TRBV6-1 to TRBJ2-6; possible D gene TRBD2, 5 bases. The germline gives CDR1 MNHNS, CDR2 SASEGT. There are 14 residues in the CDR3. Trimming cost V 7 bases and J 2 bases, with 9 bases left between them. DNA for the CDR3: TGTGCCAGCAAGGAGGCGCCTGGGGCCAACGTCCTGACTTTC. Its translation: CASKEAPGANVLTF.

As for this clonotype: The germline gene is not matched at one end of the junction; a read error may be the cause. The gene calls are TRBV6-1 and TRBJ1-1; D not certain. The CDR3 has 12 residues. Germline V lookup: CDR1 MNHNS, CDR2 SASEGT. Here the CDR3 reads CETIAANTEAFF. In DNA form, the CDR3 reads TGCGAAACCATCGCGGCGAACACTGAAGCTTTCTTT.

The table lists this clonotype with many counts. The chain has TRBV12-3 or TRBV12-4 and TRBJ1-2; D possibly corresponds to TRBD1 (6 bases). Trimming removed 7 bases at V and 0 bases at J, with 15 bases between. This CDR3 is built from 15 residues. The CDR3 sequence: CASKSRGAANYGYTF. The CDR3 bases are TGTGCCAGCAAATCCCGGGGGGCGGCTAACTATGGCTACACCTTC.

V and J are TRBV18 and TRBJ1-5; D might be TRBD1 (5 bases). The ends were cut back, 2 bases at V and 5 bases at J, with 10 bases in the middle. Per the germline V gene, CDR1 is KGHSH and CDR2 is LQKENI. The length of the CDR3 is 14 residues. The CDR3 bases are TGTGCCAGCTCACCAGGCAGGGAGTATCAGCCCCAGCATTTT. This codes for CASSPGREYQPQHF.

The sample holds many counts of this clonotype. The chain links TRBV2 to TRBJ1-1, with 7 nucleotides matching TRBD1. The CDR3 contains 14 residues. The V gene end was trimmed by 4 bases and the J gene end by 7 bases; junction bases not matched to a gene: 9. Per germline, CDR1 SNHLY and CDR2 FYNNEI. In DNA form, the CDR3 reads TGTGCCAGCAGTGCTACCGGGACAGTATTTGAAGCTTTCTTT. It encodes CASSATGTVFEAFF.

This clonotype showed up just a few times. The rearrangement joins TRBV28 to TRBJ2-2; 10 bases fit TRBD2. The CDR3 runs 16 residues. Germline lookup yields CDR1 MDHEN and CDR2 SYDVKM. The J segment lost 5 bases and the V segment lost 2 bases, leaving 5 bases of the junction unmatched. The CDR3 bases are TGTGCCAGCAGTTTACTAGCGGGAGTGGGAACCGGGGAGCTGTTTTTT. This codes for CASSLLAGVGTGELFF.

This clonotype was detected many times. The genes are TRBV20-1 and TRBJ1-2, with 8 bases identical to TRBD1. Germline V lookup: CDR1 DFQATT, CDR2 SNEGSKA (reference sequence). V dropped 4 bases and J dropped 4; count of bases not matched to a gene: 20. This CDR3 is 18 amino acids long. The CDR3 loop is CSATKTGTGSGGRYGYTF. DNA for the CDR3: TGCAGTGCTACCAAGACCGGGACAGGTAGTGGTGGGCGCTATGGCTACACCTTC.

This clonotype was picked up many times. V is TRBV18 and J is TRBJ1-1; 7 bases are a match to TRBD1. Germline V gene lookup returns CDR1 KGHSH and CDR2 LQKENI. The V and J ends lost 3 bases and 5 bases, in that order; junction bases with no gene match: 6. The CDR3 runs 14 residues. The CDR3 protein is CASSPRTGGTEAFF. The CDR3 nucleotides are TGTGCCAGCTCACCTCGGACAGGCGGGACTGAAGCTTTCTTT.

Only a few counts were recorded for this clonotype. A much larger clone differs from this one at a single base, so this may be a read error. The chain employs TRBV14 and TRBJ2-7; TRBD1 aligns across 7 bases. Germline CDR1 is SGHDN and CDR2 is FVKESK. There are 13 residues in the CDR3. With 6 bases clipped from V and 3 bases from J, the junction kept 5 bases outside the gene matches. As DNA, the CDR3 is TGTGCCAGCAGACGGGCAGGGGGCTACGAGCAGTACTTC. It specifies CASRRAGGYEQYF. The whole variable domain, remainder taken from reference TRBV14 and TRBJ2-7, is EAGVTQFPSHSVIEKGQTVTLRCDPISGHDNLYWYRRVMGKEIKFLLHFVKESKQDESGMPNNRFLAERTGGTYSTLKVQPAELEDSGVYFCASRRAGGYEQYFGPGTRLTVT.